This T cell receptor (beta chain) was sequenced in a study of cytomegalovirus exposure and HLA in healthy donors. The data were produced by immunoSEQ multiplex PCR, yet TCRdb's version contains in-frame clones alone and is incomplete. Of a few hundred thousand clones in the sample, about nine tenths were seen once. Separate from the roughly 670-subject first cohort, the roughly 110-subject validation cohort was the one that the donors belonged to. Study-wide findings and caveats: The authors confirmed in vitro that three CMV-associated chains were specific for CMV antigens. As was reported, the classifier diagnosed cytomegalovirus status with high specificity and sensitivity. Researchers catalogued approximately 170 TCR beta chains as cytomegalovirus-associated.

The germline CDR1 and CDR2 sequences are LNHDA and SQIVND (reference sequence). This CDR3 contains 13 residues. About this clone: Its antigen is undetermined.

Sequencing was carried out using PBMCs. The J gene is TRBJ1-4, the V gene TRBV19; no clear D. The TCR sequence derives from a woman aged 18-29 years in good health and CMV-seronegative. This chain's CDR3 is CAAHENYNEKLFF. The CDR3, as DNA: TGTGCAGCCCACGAGAACTATAATGAAAAACTGTTTTTT.